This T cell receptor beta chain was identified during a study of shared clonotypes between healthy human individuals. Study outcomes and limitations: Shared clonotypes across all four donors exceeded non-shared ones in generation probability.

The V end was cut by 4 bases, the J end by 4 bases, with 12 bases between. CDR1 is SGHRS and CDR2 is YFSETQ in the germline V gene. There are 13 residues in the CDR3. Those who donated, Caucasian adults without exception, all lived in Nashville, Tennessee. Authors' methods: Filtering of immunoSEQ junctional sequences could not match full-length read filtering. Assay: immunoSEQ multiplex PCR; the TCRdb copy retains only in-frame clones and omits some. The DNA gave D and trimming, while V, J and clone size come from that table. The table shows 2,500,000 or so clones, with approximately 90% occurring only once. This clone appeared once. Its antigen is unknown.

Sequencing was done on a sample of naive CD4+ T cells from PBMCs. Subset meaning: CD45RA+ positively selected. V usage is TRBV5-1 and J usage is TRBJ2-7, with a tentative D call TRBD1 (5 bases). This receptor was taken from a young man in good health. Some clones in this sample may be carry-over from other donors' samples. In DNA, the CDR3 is TGCGCCAGCAGCCCGAACCAGGGTTACGAGCAGTACTTC. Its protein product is CASSPNQGYEQYF.